Listed below are T cell receptor beta chains from one sample, sequenced in a study of CD8+CD57+ T cells in acquired aplastic anemia. Each CDR3 protein is one row after TCRdb ran MiXCR on the reads. Altogether 160,000 or so distinct CDR3 sequences are present, about 50% being singletons, with the ten largest covering 30% to 40%. Sequenced sample: sorted CD4+, CD8+, or CD8+CD57+ T cells (not recorded which) from PBMCs. The receptors shown here come from a human donor with aplastic anemia. CDR3s include the opening cysteine and the closing phenylalanine or tryptophan. Fields, in order: D gene, V gene, clone size, J gene, CDR3 DNA, CDR3 protein. A D gene is named only where the DNA matches it firmly. Clone size is not always given. Where it is, it says once, few, many or a class for expanded clones.

>TRBD2|TRBV5-1|NA|TRBJ2-5
TGCGCCAGCAGCTTGGTGGGGACTAGCAGCCAAGAGACCCAGTACTTC
CASSLVGTSSQETQYF
>NA|TRBV2|NA|TRBJ2-7
TGTGCCAGCAGTGGTTGGCACTCCTACGAGCAGTACTTC
CASSGWHSYEQYF
>NA|TRBV15|NA|TRBJ2-7
TGTGCCACCAGCAGAGGCGGGACGAGCGAGCAGTACTTC
CATSRGGTSEQYF
>TRBD1|TRBV4-1|NA|TRBJ2-7
TGTGCCAGCAGCGGACGGGACAGGGGAGGCCGATACGAGCAGTACTTC
CASSGRDRGGRYEQYF
>TRBD1|TRBV7-2|NA|TRBJ2-3
TGTGCCAGCAGCCCCGGACAGGGGATCCCCACGCAGTATTTT
CASSPGQGIPTQYF
>TRBD1|TRBV11-2|many|TRBJ1-2
TGTGCCAGCAGCTTCTCGGGACAGGCCTTTTATGGCTACACCTTC
CASSFSGQAFYGYTF
>TRBD1|TRBV6-1|NA|TRBJ2-5
TGTGCCAGCAGTGAAGCCGGGACAGGGAAAGAGACCCAGTACTTC
CASSEAGTGKETQYF
>NA|TRBV20-1|NA|TRBJ2-1
TGCAGTGCTCCGACGGGACTCTACCAATACAATGAGCAGTTCTTC
CSAPTGLYQYNEQFF
>NA|TRBV6-4|NA|TRBJ2-3
TGTGCCAGCAGTGAGAGGGGAGACACAGATACGCAGTATTTT
CASSERGDTDTQYF
>NA|TRBV29-1|once|TRBJ1-2
TGCAGCGTTGTCGGCGGGAGGGGCTATGGCTACACCTTC
CSVVGGRGYGYTF
>TRBD2|TRBV11-2|NA|TRBJ2-1
TGTGCCAGCAGCTGGACTAGCGGGTACAATGAGCAGTTCTTC
CASSWTSGYNEQFF
>TRBD1|TRBV10-3|once|TRBJ1-2
TGTGCCTACGTCGGGACAGGGGGCGCAGATTATGGCTACACCTTC
CAYVGTGGADYGYTF
>NA|TRBV20-1|NA|TRBJ1-6
TGCAGTGCTAGACCAGCATCCCCGGGGGTGAATTCACCCCTCCACTTT
CSARPASPGVNSPLHF
>NA|TRBV25-1|NA|TRBJ1-2
TGTGCCAGCAGTGACACGCGGGACTGGGTCACTGGCTACACCTTC
CASSDTRDWVTGYTF
>NA|TRBV3-1|NA|TRBJ1-2
TGTGCCAGCAGCCCGGGAGGGGTTTCTAACTATGGCTACACCTTC
CASSPGGVSNYGYTF
>TRBD1|TRBV7-3|NA|TRBJ1-1
TGTGCCAGCAGCTTAGGGACAGGGGGAGGCACTGAAGCTTTCTTT
CASSLGTGGGTEAFF
>NA|TRBV12-3/TRBV12-4|many|TRBJ2-4
TGTGCCAGCAGAGCCGAGCCAAACATTCAGTACTTC
CASRAEPNIQYF
>NA|TRBV10-3|few|TRBJ1-2
TGTGCCATCAGTGAGGAGGACAGTAGTGGCTACACCTTC
CAISEEDSSGYTF
>NA|TRBV7-9|NA|TRBJ1-5
TGTGCCAGCAGTCTTACAGGGATTGGCAATCAGCCCCAGCATTTT
CASSLTGIGNQPQHF
>NA|TRBV20-1|many|TRBJ2-2
TGCAGTGCTAGACTTAAACCGGGACGGTTGAACACCGGGGAGCTGTTTTTT
CSARLKPGRLNTGELFF
>NA|TRBV6-2/TRBV6-3|NA|TRBJ2-4
TGTGCCAGCAGTTACTCGCCCCCTGGTGGCTCCAAAAACATTCAGTACTTC
CASSYSPPGGSKNIQYF
>TRBD1|TRBV11-1|few|TRBJ2-3
TGTGCCAGCAGCGCTTCCCGAGGACAGGAACTCATTCTTAGCACAGATACGCAGTATTTT
CASSASRGQELILSTDTQYF
>NA|TRBV27|few|TRBJ2-7
TGTGCCAGCAGTTTCTATCCCCGGAGGGACATACTAACCTACGAGCAGTACTTC
CASSFYPRRDILTYEQYF
>TRBD2|TRBV7-8|NA|TRBJ2-7
TGTGCCAGCATGGGAGGGGCGGCCGCCGAGCAGTACTTC
CASMGGAAAEQYF
>TRBD1|TRBV7-3|many|TRBJ1-2
TGTGCCAGCAGCTTATCAGGGGGCGACGGCTACACCTTC
CASSLSGGDGYTF
>NA|TRBV5-6|many|TRBJ2-7
TGTGCCAGCAGCCTCCGGGATTGGGGTCCCTACGAGCAGTACTTC
CASSLRDWGPYEQYF
>NA|TRBV2|many|TRBJ1-2
TGTGCCAGCAGCGAAATCCCGGGACGGCTATATGGCTACACCTTC
CASSEIPGRLYGYTF
>NA|TRBV5-4|NA|TRBJ1-5
TGTGCCAGCAGCTTGGCAACAGAATCCCAGCCCCAGCATTTT
CASSLATESQPQHF
>NA|TRBV7-8|NA|TRBJ1-1
TGTGCCAGCAGTTCAGGGCATGAAGCTTTCTTT
CASSSGHEAFF
>TRBD1|TRBV19|many|TRBJ1-1
TGTGCCAGTAGTACCGGGACAGAGTTCACTGAAGCTTTCTTT
CASSTGTEFTEAFF
>NA|TRBV2|NA|TRBJ1-1
TGTGCCAGCGGTCGTTTAGTGAACACTGAAGCTTTCTTT
CASGRLVNTEAFF
>TRBD2|TRBV2|NA|TRBJ2-3
TGTGCCAGCAGTGGACCTTTGAGCGGGGTCTACCTCACAGATACGCAGTATTTT
CASSGPLSGVYLTDTQYF
>TRBD2|TRBV4-2|NA|TRBJ2-1
TGTGCCAGCAGCCAAGCTGGCGGGGGGGCTGAGTTCTTC
CASSQAGGGAEFF
>TRBD1|TRBV9|NA|TRBJ1-1
TGTGCCAGCAGCGTAGACGGACAGGGAGAGGGGACTGAAGCTTTCTTT
CASSVDGQGEGTEAFF
>TRBD1|TRBV20-1|NA|TRBJ2-5
TGCAGTGCCCTGGGACAGGGGGAGGAGACCCAGTACTTC
CSALGQGEETQYF
>NA|TRBV4-3|many|TRBJ2-7
TGCGCCAGCAGCAAAGGAAGGGGGGGCCGCAACGAGCAGTACTTC
CASSKGRGGRNEQYF
>NA|TRBV24-1|NA|TRBJ1-1
TGTGCCTCCAGACCGAAGGGTACTTACACTGAAGCTTTCTTT
CASRPKGTYTEAFF
>NA|TRBV7-9|NA|TRBJ2-7
TGTGCCAGCAGCTTAGGTTGGTACGAGCAGTACTTC
CASSLGWYEQYF
>NA|TRBV25-1|NA|TRBJ2-2
TGTGCCAGCACCGACGGTGGGCGGCACACCGGGGAGCTGTTTTTT
CASTDGGRHTGELFF
>TRBD2|TRBV11-2|NA|TRBJ2-7
TGTGCCAGCAGCTTAGGGGGGATGACTAGCGGGGAGGAGCAGTACTTC
CASSLGGMTSGEEQYF
>NA|TRBV19|many|TRBJ2-7
TGTGCCAGTAAAGGCGGGAAAAGCTACGAGCAGTACTTC
CASKGGKSYEQYF
>NA|TRBV2|NA|TRBJ2-1
TGTGCCAGCACGGTAGGGGGATCAGGTTTCTTC
CASTVGGSGFF
>TRBD1|TRBV6-2/TRBV6-3|few|TRBJ1-5
TGTGCCAGTGGACAGGGGGCGGATAGCAATCAGCCCCAGCATTTT
CASGQGADSNQPQHF
>NA|TRBV4-3|many|TRBJ2-1
TGCGCCAGCAGCCACCTTGGGGACAATGAGCAGTTCTTC
CASSHLGDNEQFF
>NA|TRBV19|many|TRBJ2-2
TGTGCCTCCGGCTGGGTGGCGACCGGGGAGCTGTTTTTT
CASGWVATGELFF
>NA|TRBV15|NA|TRBJ2-3
TGTGCCACCAGCAGACAGGGGAGCACAGATACGCAGTATTTT
CATSRQGSTDTQYF
>NA|TRBV24-1|NA|TRBJ2-5
TGTGCCACCAGTGATCTATCAAGGGACCAAGAGACCCAGTACTTC
CATSDLSRDQETQYF
>TRBD1|TRBV6-1|many|TRBJ2-7
TGTGCCAGCAGTCCCACAGGGGGCCAGCAGGACGAGCAGTACTTC
CASSPTGGQQDEQYF
>NA|TRBV20-1|many|TRBJ2-1
TGCAGTGCTAGAGATGACGGGCACAATGAGCAGTTCTTC
CSARDDGHNEQFF
>TRBD2|TRBV27|few|TRBJ2-5
TGTGCCAGCAGTTTGTACGGGACTAGCGGCTACCTCCAAGAGACCCAATACTTC
CASSLYGTSGYLQETQYF
>TRBD1|TRBV6-6|many|TRBJ1-2
TGTGCCAGCAGTTACGACAGGGGCGACTATGGCTACACCTTC
CASSYDRGDYGYTF